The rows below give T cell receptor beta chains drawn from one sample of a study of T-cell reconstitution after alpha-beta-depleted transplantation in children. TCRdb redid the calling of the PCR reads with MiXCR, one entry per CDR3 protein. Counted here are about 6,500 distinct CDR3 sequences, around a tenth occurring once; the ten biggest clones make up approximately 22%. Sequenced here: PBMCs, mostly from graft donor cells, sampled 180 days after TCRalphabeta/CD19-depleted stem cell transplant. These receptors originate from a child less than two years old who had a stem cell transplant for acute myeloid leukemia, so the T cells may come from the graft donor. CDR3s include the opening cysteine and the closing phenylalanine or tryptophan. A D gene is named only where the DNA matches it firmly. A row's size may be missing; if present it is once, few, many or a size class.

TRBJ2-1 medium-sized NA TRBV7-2 TGTGCCAGCAGCGAACGGGGCGGGGCCAGGTCGGTCTTC CASSERGGARSVF
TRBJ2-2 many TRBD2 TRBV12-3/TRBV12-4 TGTGCCAGCAGGTCGGGACTAGCGGCTGGGTTCGGGGAGCTGTTTTTT CASRSGLAAGFGELFF
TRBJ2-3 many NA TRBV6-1 TGTGCCAGCAGTCGGACTACCGTCAGCACAGATACGCAGTATTTT CASSRTTVSTDTQYF
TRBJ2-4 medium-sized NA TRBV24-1 TGTGCCACCAGTGATGCCGCTGCAGCCAAAAACATTCAGTACTTC CATSDAAAAKNIQYF
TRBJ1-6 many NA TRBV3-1 TGTGCCAGCAGCCAAGCAACCGGCCCCCTCCACTTT CASSQATGPLHF
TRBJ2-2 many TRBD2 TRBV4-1 TGCGCCAGCAGCCTTAGACTAGCGGGACTCACCGGGGAGCTGTTTTTT CASSLRLAGLTGELFF
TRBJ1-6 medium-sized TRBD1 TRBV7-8 TGTGCCAGCAGCCCGCGGGACAGGGGGCTTTCACCCCTCCACTTT CASSPRDRGLSPLHF
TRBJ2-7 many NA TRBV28 TGTGCCAGCAGTTTACAGTACGAGCAGTACTTC CASSLQYEQYF
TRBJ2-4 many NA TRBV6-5 TGTGCCAGCAGTTTGGCGGTACGAGGCATTCAGTACTTC CASSLAVRGIQYF
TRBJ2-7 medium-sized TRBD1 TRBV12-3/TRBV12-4 TGTGCCAGCACCCTCGGGACAGGGGGCACCTACGAGCAGTACTTC CASTLGTGGTYEQYF
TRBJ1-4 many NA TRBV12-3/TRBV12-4 TGTGCCAGCAGACATAGCGGACAGCCTAATGAAAAACTGTTTTTT CASRHSGQPNEKLFF
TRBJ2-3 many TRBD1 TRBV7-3 TGTGCCAGCAGCTCTGGGACAGGGGCCACAGATACGCAGTATTTT CASSSGTGATDTQYF
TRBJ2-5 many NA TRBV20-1 TGCAGTGCACGGCGGGACACTCGAACCCAGTACTTC CSARRDTRTQYF
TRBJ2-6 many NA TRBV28 TGTGCCAGCAGTCCCTCACCCGGGCGAGGGGCCAACGTCCTGACTTTC CASSPSPGRGANVLTF
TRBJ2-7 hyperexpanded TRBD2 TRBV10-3 TGTGCCATCACTAGCGGTAGTAGCTCCTACGAGCAGTACTTC CAITSGSSSYEQYF
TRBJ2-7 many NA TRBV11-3 TGTGCCAGCAGACCCGGGCAGGGTTACGAGCAGTACTTC CASRPGQGYEQYF
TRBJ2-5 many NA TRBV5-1 TGCGCCAGCAGCTTGGAAGCAGGCGGGACGGAAGAGACCCAGTACTTC CASSLEAGGTEETQYF
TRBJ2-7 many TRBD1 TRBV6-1 TGTGCCAGCAGTCCGGACAGGGTAAGGTACGAGCAGTACTTC CASSPDRVRYEQYF
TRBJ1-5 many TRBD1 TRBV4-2 TGTGCCAGCAGCCAAGTTCGTTGGACAGGGATTCTCAATCAGCCCCAGCATTTT CASSQVRWTGILNQPQHF
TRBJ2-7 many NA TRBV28 TGTGCCAGCAGTTCCAACGCGGGAACACCTTCCTACGAGCAGTACTTC CASSSNAGTPSYEQYF
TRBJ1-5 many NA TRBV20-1 TGCAGTGCGATTCCAGACAGATATAGCAATCAGCCCCAGCATTTT CSAIPDRYSNQPQHF
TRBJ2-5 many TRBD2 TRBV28 TGTGCCAGCAGTTGCGGGAGGGAAGAGACCCAGTACTTC CASSCGREETQYF
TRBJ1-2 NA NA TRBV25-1 TGTGCCAGCAGTGAAGGTGGTGGGGGGCCTAGTTATGGCTACACCTTC CASSEGGGGPSYGYTF
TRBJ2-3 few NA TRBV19 TGTGCCAGTAGTATAGTCCCGACATACACAGATACGCAGTATTTT CASSIVPTYTDTQYF
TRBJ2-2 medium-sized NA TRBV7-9 TGTGCCAGCAGCTCCAACATAATATCATCCTCCCTGCGGACCGGGGAGCTGTTTTTT CASSSNIISSSLRTGELFF
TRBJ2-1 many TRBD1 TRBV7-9 TGTGCCAGCAGCTGGGGACAGGGAAATGAGCAGTTCTTC CASSWGQGNEQFF
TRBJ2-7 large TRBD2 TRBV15 TGTGCCACCAGCAGAGAGCCCTTAGCGGGAAGCTCCTACGAGCAGTACTTC CATSREPLAGSSYEQYF
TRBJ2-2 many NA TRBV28 TGTGCCTGGCAGACGAACACCGGGGAGCTGTTTTTT CAWQTNTGELFF
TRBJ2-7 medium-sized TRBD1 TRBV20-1 TGCAGTGTTACCGGACAGGGGCCAAGGAGCGAGCAGTACTTC CSVTGQGPRSEQYF
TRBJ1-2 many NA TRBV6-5 TGTGCCAGCAGACCCGGGGGGGCGGGAGGCTACACCTTC CASRPGGAGGYTF
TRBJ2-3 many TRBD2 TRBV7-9 TGTGCTATCGGCGGGGGGCTGCCCTGGCCAGATACGCAGTATTTT CAIGGGLPWPDTQYF
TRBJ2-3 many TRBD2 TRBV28 TGTGCCAGCAGTTTATCTAGCGGGAGGGCCCCGCGACAGTATTTT CASSLSSGRAPRQYF
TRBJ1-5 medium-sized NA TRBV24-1 TGTGCCACCAGCCAGGGACCACTTCGGAATCAGCCCCAGCATTTT CATSQGPLRNQPQHF
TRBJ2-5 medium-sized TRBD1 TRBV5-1 TGCGCCAGCAGCTTGCTGGGACAGAAAGAGACCCAGTACTTC CASSLLGQKETQYF
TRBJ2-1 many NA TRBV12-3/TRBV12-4 TGTGCCAGCCGAATTGGTACGGGTGAGCAGTTCTTC CASRIGTGEQFF
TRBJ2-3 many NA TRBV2 TGTGCCAGCAGTGAAGCTAGGCAGTACACAGATACGCAGTATTTT CASSEARQYTDTQYF
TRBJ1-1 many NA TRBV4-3 TGCGCCAGCAGCCAAGGAGCCGGGAGCACTGAAGCTTTCTTT CASSQGAGSTEAFF
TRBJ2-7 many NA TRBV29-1 TGCAGCGTTGCCCCCACAGGTGGAGGCTACGAGCAGTACTTC CSVAPTGGGYEQYF
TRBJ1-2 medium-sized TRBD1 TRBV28 TGTGCCAGCAGCCTCAGGGGGTGGTATGGCTACACCTTC CASSLRGWYGYTF
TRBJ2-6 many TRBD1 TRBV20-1 TGCAGTGCTAGGGGGGACAGGCCTTCTGGGGCCAACGTCCTGACTTTC CSARGDRPSGANVLTF
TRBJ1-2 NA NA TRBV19 TGTGCCAGTAGTATAAATCGGGGGACGGTTAACTATGGCTACACCTTC CASSINRGTVNYGYTF